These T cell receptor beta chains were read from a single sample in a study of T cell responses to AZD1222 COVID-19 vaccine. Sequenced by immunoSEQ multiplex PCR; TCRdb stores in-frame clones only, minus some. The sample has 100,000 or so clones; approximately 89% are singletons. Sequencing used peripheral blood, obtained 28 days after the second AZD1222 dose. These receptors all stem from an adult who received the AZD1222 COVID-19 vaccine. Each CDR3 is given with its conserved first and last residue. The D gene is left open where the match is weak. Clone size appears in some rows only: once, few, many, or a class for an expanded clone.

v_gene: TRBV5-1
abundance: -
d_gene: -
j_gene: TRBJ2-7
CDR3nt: TGCGCCAGCAGCTTGGAACAGAACTACGAGCAGTACTTC
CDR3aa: CASSLEQNYEQYF

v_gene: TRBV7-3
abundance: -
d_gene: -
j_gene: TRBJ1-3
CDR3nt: TGTGCCAGCAGCCCCATGGGAGGGCAGTCCGGAAACACCATATATTTT
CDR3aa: CASSPMGGQSGNTIYF

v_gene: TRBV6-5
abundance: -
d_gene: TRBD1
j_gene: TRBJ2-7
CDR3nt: TGTGCCAGCAACGGGGACAGCTACGAGCAGTACTTC
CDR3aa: CASNGDSYEQYF

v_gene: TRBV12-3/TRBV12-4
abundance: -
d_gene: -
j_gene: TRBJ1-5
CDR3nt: TGTGCCAGCAGTCTGCCGGGCCAGCCCCAGCATTTT
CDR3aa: CASSLPGQPQHF

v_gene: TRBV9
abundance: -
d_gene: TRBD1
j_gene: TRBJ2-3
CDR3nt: TGTGCCAGCGGACTGGGACAGGGTTTCACAGATACGCAGTATTTT
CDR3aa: CASGLGQGFTDTQYF

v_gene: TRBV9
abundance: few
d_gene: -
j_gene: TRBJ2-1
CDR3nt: TGTGCCAGCAGCGTAGAGAGCGACTCCTACAATGAGCAGTTCTTC
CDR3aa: CASSVESDSYNEQFF

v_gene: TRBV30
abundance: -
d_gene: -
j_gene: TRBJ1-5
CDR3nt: TGTGCCTGGAGTAACAGCCTCAATCAGCCCCAGCATTTT
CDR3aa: CAWSNSLNQPQHF

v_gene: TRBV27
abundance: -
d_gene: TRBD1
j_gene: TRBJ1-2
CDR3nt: TGTGCCAGCAGTTCGGACAGGGCTGGCTACACCTTC
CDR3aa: CASSSDRAGYTF

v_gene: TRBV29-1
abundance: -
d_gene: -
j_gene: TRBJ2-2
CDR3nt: TGCAGCGTTGAAGGACACCTGAACACCGGGGAGCTGTTTTTT
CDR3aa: CSVEGHLNTGELFF

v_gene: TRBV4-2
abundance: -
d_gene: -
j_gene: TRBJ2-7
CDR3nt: TGTGCCAGCAGCCAGGATCCCATAGGCTACTACGAGCAGTACTTC
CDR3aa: CASSQDPIGYYEQYF

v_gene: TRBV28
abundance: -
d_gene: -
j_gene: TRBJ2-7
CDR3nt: TGTGCCAGCAGTTTATGGGCGGCTAGCGAGATCTACGAGCAGTACTTC
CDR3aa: CASSLWAASEIYEQYF

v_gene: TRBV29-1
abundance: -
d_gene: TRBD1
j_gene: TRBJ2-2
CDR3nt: TGCAGCGTCGATTGGACAGGGGCCGGGGAGCTGTTTTTT
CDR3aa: CSVDWTGAGELFF

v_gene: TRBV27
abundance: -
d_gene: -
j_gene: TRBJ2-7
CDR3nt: TGTGCCAGCAGTCAACTGGGTGATATTTACGAGCAGTACTTC
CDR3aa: CASSQLGDIYEQYF

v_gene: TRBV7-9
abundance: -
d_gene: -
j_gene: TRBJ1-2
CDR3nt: TGTGCCAGCAGCTTAGGGGTAGGACAGACTAACTATGGCTACACCTTC
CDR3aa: CASSLGVGQTNYGYTF

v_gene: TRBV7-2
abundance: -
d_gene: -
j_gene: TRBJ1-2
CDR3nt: TGTGCCAGCAGGTACTGGGGTTATGGCTACACCTTC
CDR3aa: CASRYWGYGYTF

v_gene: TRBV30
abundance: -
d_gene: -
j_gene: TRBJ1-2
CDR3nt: TGTGCCTGGATACCACGGGACGGCTATGGCTACACCTTC
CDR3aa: CAWIPRDGYGYTF

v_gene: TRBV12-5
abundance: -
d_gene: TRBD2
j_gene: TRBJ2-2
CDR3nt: TGTGCTAGTGGTTCCCCCGGGACTAGCGGGGCCCTCGCGAACACCGGGGAGCTGTTTTTT
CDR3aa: CASGSPGTSGALANTGELFF

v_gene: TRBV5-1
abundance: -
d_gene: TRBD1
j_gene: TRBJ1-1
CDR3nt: TGCGCCAGCAGCTCGACAGGGAGTAGCACTGAAGCTTTCTTT
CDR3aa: CASSSTGSSTEAFF

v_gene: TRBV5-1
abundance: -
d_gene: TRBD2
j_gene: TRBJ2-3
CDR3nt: TGCGCCAGCAGCCACACAGGACTAGCGGGTACAGATACGCAGTATTTT
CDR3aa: CASSHTGLAGTDTQYF

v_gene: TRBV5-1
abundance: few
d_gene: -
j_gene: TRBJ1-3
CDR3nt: TGCGCCAGCAGCTTGACCATGACAGCCCCAGGAAACACCATATATTTT
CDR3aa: CASSLTMTAPGNTIYF

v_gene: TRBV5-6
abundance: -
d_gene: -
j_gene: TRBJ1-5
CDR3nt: TGTGCCAGCAGCTTGTTATCTGGGCAGAATCAGCCCCAGCATTTT
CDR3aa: CASSLLSGQNQPQHF

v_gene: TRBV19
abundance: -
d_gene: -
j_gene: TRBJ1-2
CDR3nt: TGTGCCAGCCACGGGGGGAACTATGGCTACACCTTC
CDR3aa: CASHGGNYGYTF

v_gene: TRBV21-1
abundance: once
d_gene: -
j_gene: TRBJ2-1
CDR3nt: TGTGCCAGCAGCCCCAAGGGGACTAGAGACAATGAGCAGTTCTTC
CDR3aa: CASSPKGTRDNEQFF

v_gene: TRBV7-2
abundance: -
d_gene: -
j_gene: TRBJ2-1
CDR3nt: TGTGCCAGCAGCTTGGGGGCCTACAATGAGCAGTTCTTC
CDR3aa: CASSLGAYNEQFF

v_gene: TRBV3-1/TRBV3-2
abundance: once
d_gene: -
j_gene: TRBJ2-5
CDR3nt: TGTGCCAGCAGCCAAATGGATCAAGAGACCCAGTACTTC
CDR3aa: CASSQMDQETQYF

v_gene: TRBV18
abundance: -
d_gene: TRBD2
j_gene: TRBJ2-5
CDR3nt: TGTGCCAGCTCACCCCGGGCCGGATTCGGGACTAGCGGGAGAAGGGCGGAGACCCAGTACTTC
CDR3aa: CASSPRAGFGTSGRRAETQYF

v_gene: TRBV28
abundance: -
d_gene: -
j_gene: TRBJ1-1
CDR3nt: TGTGCCAGCAGTTTAGGACAGATTAACACTGAAGCTTTCTTT
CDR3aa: CASSLGQINTEAFF

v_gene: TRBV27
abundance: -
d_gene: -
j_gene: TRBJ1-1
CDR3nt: TGTGCCAGCAGCCAGATTGGTGGATTGGGGGTCACTGAAGCTTTCTTT
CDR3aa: CASSQIGGLGVTEAFF

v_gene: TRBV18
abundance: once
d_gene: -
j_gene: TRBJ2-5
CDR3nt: TGTGCCAGCTCATTCCCGGGACTGCAAGAGACCCAGTACTTC
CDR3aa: CASSFPGLQETQYF

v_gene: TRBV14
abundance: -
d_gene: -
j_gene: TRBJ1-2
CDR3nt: TGTGCCAGCAGCCAAGATCCAAATTACTCTGGCTACACCTTC
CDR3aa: CASSQDPNYSGYTF

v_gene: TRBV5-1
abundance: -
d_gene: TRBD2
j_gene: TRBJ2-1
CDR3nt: TGCGCCAGCAGCTCCGGGTCTAGCGGGGGGGCAGAGCAGTTCTTC
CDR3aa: CASSSGSSGGAEQFF

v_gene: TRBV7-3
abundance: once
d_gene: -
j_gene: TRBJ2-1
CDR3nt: TGTGCCAGCAGCTTAATGGCAGGGTCCTACAATGAGCAGTTCTTC
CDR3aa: CASSLMAGSYNEQFF

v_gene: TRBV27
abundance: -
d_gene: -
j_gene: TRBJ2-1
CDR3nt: TGTGCCAGCAGTTATAGCCAGTTCAATGAGCAGTTCTTC
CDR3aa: CASSYSQFNEQFF

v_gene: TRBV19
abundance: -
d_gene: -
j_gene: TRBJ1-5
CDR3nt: TGTGCCAGTAGCAAGGGACCGGGAAGAGATCAGCCCCAGCATTTT
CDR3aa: CASSKGPGRDQPQHF

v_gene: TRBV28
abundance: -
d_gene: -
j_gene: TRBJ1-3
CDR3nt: TGTGCCAGCAGTTTAAAGGGGGACCTTGGAAACACCATATATTTT
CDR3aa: CASSLKGDLGNTIYF

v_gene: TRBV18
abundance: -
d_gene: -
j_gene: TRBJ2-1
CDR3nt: TGTGCCAGCTCACGTTTTCAGGGTGGGAACAATGAGCAGTTCTTC
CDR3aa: CASSRFQGGNNEQFF

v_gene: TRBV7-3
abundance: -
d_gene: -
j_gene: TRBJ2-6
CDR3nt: TGTGCCAGCAGTCCCCGGGGGCCTCCTGGGGCCAACGTCCTGACTTTC
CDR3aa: CASSPRGPPGANVLTF

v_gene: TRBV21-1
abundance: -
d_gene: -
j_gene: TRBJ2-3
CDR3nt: TGTGCCAGCAAGGGGACAGGGCTTGCAGATACGCAGTATTTT
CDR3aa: CASKGTGLADTQYF

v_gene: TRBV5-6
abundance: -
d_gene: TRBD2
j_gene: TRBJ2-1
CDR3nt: TGTGCCAGCCTACTAGCGGGGGGGAGCCTGACCTACAATGAGCAGTTCTTC
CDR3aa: CASLLAGGSLTYNEQFF

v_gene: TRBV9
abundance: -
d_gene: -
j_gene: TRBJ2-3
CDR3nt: TGTGCCAGCAGCGTAGAAGCGGGCGCGAGCACAGATACGCAGTATTTT
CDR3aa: CASSVEAGASTDTQYF

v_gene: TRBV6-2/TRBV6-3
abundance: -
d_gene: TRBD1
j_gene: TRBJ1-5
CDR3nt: TGTGCCAGCAGTTACACAGGGACAGGGACCATGCATTTT
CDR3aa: CASSYTGTGTMHF

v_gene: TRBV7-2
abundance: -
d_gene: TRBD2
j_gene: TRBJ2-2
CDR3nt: TGTGCCAGCAGCCGGACTAGCGGGAGGGACGGGGAGCTGTTTTTT
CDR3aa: CASSRTSGRDGELFF

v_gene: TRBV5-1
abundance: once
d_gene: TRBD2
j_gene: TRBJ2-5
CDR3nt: TGCGCCAGCAGCTTCTCTAGCGGCCAAGAGACCCAGTACTTC
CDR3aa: CASSFSSGQETQYF

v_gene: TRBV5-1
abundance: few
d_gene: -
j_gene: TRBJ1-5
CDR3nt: TGCGCCAGCAGCTTGTCAGGGAATAGCAATCAGCCCCAGCATTTT
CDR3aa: CASSLSGNSNQPQHF

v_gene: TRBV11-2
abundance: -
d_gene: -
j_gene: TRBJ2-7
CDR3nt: TGTGCCAGCAGCGGGAACTTCTTGCCCCAGTACTTC
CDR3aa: CASSGNFLPQYF

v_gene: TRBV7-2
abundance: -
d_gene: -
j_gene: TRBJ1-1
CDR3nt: TGTGCCAGCAGCTTATTCGGTCCGAACACTGAAGCTTTCTTT
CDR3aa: CASSLFGPNTEAFF

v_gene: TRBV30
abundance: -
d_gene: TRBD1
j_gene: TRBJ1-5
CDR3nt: TGTGCCTGGAGTCGGACAGGCCTCCATCAGCCCCAGCATTTT
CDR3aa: CAWSRTGLHQPQHF

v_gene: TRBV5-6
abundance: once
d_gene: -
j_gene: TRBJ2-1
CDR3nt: TGTGCCAGCGGCTCCCTGGCTAGCTATATTGAGCAGTTCTTC
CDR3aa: CASGSLASYIEQFF

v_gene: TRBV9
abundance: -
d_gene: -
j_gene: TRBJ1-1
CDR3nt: TGTGCCAGCAGCGTAGAAATGGCAGTACGGGGAGCCACTGAAGCTTTCTTT
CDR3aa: CASSVEMAVRGATEAFF

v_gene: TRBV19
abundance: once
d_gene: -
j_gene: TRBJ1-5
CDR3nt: TGTGCCAGTAGTATCCCCAGGGGTGGCAATCAGCCCCAGCATTTT
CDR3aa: CASSIPRGGNQPQHF

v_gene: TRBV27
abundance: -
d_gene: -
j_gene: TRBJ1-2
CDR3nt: TGTGCCAGCAGTTCGGGCAGGCTTACATCTAACTATGGCTACACCTTC
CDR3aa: CASSSGRLTSNYGYTF

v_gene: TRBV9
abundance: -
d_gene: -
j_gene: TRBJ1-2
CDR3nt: TGTGCCAGCAGCGCCCCAACCGGCTACACCTTC
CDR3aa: CASSAPTGYTF

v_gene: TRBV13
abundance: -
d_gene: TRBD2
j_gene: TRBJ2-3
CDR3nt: TGTGCCAGCAGCTTTAGCGGGAGCACAGATACGCAGTATTTT
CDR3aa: CASSFSGSTDTQYF

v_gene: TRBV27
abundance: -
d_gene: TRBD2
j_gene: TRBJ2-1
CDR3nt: TGTGCCAGCAGTCCACCGGGGGGGACTAGCAGGAACAATGAGCAGTTCTTC
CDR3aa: CASSPPGGTSRNNEQFF

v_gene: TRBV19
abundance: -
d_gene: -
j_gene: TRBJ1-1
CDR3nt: TGTGCCAGTAGTATAGAAGGCAGCTTCCTTAGCCGTGAAGCTTTCTTT
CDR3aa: CASSIEGSFLSREAFF

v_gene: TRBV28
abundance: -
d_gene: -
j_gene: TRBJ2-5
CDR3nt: TGTGCCAGCAGCCCCGGGACACTCCAAGAGACCCAGTACTTC
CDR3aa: CASSPGTLQETQYF

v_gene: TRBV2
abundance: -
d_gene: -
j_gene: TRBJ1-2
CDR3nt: TGTGCCAGCAGTGGGGAAGGCCGGAACAGCTACACCTTC
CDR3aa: CASSGEGRNSYTF

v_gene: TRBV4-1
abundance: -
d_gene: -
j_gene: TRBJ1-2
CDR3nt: TGCGCCAGCAGCCAAGGCCGGGTGGGGGGACGGTATGGCTACACCTTC
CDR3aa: CASSQGRVGGRYGYTF

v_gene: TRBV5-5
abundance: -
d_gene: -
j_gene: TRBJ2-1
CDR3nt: TGTGCCAGCAGCCTCGGCGGCCCCAATAGTTTGCAGTTCTTC
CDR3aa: CASSLGGPNSLQFF

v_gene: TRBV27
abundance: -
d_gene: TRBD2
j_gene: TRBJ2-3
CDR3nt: TGTGCCAGCAGCACTAGCGGGAGGGCCTTAGGTACGCAGTATTTT
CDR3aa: CASSTSGRALGTQYF